What follows are 25 T cell receptor beta chains derived from one specimen sequenced in a study of T-cell reconstitution after alpha-beta-depleted transplantation in children. During its preparation, the TCRbeta library received unique molecular identifiers. MiXCR, applied by TCRdb to the PCR reads, yields one record per CDR3 protein. The repertoire includes 500,000 or so distinct CDR3 sequences, around a third of them detected once, and under 3% sits in the top ten. The source material was PBMCs from the stem cell graft donor, sampled from the stem cell graft. The receptors here all came from a human donor who donated a stem cell graft to a child with aplastic anemia.

The chain carries TRBV5-1 and TRBJ2-3; the D gene is possibly TRBD2 (6 bases). CDR3 length: 15 amino acids. Germline-derived CDR1 and CDR2 are SGHRS and YFSETQ. V lost 1 base and J 1 base, leaving 10 bases between the germline ends. CDR3: CASSLISGGTDTQYF. CDR3 in DNA: TGCGCCAGCAGCTTGATTAGCGGAGGCACAGATACGCAGTATTTT.

The rearrangement joins TRBV29-1 to TRBJ2-1, with TRBD2 as a possible D gene (5 bases). The germline gives CDR1 SQVTM, CDR2 ANQGSEA. This CDR3 is built from 14 residues. The V and J ends lost 4 bases and 1 base respectively, with 11 bases between them. The CDR3 sequence: CSVGSTGSYNEQFF. CDR3 bases: TGCAGCGTTGGCTCCACGGGATCCTACAATGAGCAGTTCTTC.

This clonotype showed up just a few times. This chain connects TRBV6-2 or TRBV6-3 to TRBJ2-3, with TRBD2 matching 10 bases. The germline CDR1 and CDR2 sequences are MNHEY and SVGEGT. The CDR3 is 15 amino acids. The V gene end was trimmed by 2 bases and the J gene end by 5 bases; junction bases not matched to a gene: 4. CDR3 amino acids: CASSYESGGGDTQYF. CDR3 sequence (DNA): TGTGCCAGCAGTTACGAGAGCGGGGGGGGAGATACGCAGTATTTT.

The rearrangement joins TRBV5-1 to TRBJ1-1; D call uncertain. CDR3 size: 14 residues. The V end was cut by 2 bases, the J end by 3 bases, with 11 bases between. CDR1 and CDR2 (germline): SGHRS, YFSETQ. DNA of the CDR3: TGCGCCAGCAGCTTAACACCCGGGGACACTGAAGCTTTCTTT. Encoded protein: CASSLTPGDTEAFF.

This chain joins TRBV7-2 and TRBJ1-1, with 8 bases aligning to TRBD1. This CDR3 is 15 amino acids long. Germline-derived CDR1 and CDR2 are SGHTA and FQGNSA. J gave up 1 base and V 3 bases, and 4 bases lay outside the gene matches. The CDR3 sequence is CASSFGTGGNTEAFF. CDR3 DNA: TGTGCCAGCAGCTTCGGGACAGGAGGGAACACTGAAGCTTTCTTT.

The chain combines TRBV18 with TRBJ1-2; no clear D. The CDR3 totals 15 residues. Trimming cost V 1 base and J 0 bases, with 9 bases left between them. CDR1 and CDR2 from the germline V gene are KGHSH and LQKENI. The CDR3 region has the DNA TGTGCCAGCTCACCACGGGAAGGCTCTAACTATGGCTACACCTTC. It encodes CASSPREGSNYGYTF.

J is TRBJ2-1 and V is TRBV12-3 or TRBV12-4, with D unclear. This CDR3 is 14 amino acids long. Trimming shortened V by 5 bases and J by 8 bases, and 16 bases separated the two germline ends. CDR3 coding DNA: TGTGCCAGCAGTCTCGGAGTTCACCAGGATGAGCAGTTCTTC. Translating gives CASSLGVHQDEQFF.

This clonotype was detected only a few times. The chain links TRBV20-1 to TRBJ2-1, with D tentatively TRBD2 (6 bases). The germline V gene has CDR1 DFQATT and CDR2 SNEGSKA (reference sequence). The ends were cut back, 4 bases at V and 0 bases at J, with 13 bases in the middle. The CDR3 is 15 amino acids. CDR3 sequence reads: CSATLGTYSYNEQFF. The CDR3 DNA follows: TGCAGTGCTACCCTCGGGACTTACTCCTACAATGAGCAGTTCTTC.

A few counts support this clonotype. The DNA of the CDR3 is TGCAGCGTTCTAACGGGACAGTCATTCTATGGCTACACCTTC. Translating gives CSVLTGQSFYGYTF. V usage is TRBV29-1 and J usage is TRBJ1-2; TRBD1 matches at 7 bases. J was trimmed by 4 bases and V by 5 bases; bases with no gene match: 10. Germline CDR1 is SQVTM and CDR2 is ANQGSEA. The CDR3 consists of 14 residues.

The V and J genes are TRBV6-2 or TRBV6-3 and TRBJ1-2; 9 bases align to TRBD1. This CDR3 spans 18 amino acids. V shed 4 bases and J 3 bases; nucleotides not matched to a gene: 15. Germline CDR1 and CDR2: MNHEY and SVGEGT. The CDR3 DNA sequence: TGTGCCAGCAGTTTTTCTCGGACAGGGGACACCCTTTACTATGGCTACACCTTC. Translation gives CASSFSRTGDTLYYGYTF.

This clonotype has only a few counts. V and J are TRBV7-7 and TRBJ2-3; possibly TRBD2 for D (5 bases). CDR3 size: 13 residues. Trimming removed 5 bases from V and 6 bases from J, with 12 bases in between. The germline V gene encodes CDR1 SSHAT and CDR2 FNYEAQ (reference sequence). The CDR3 DNA follows: TGTGCCAGCAGCCCGCGGGTCGGGGATACGCAGTATTTT. The encoded protein is CASSPRVGDTQYF. The whole variable domain, remainder taken from reference TRBV7-7 and TRBJ2-3, is GAGVSQSPRYKVTKRGQDVTLRCDPISSHATLYWYQQALGQGPEFLTYFNYEAQPDKSGLPSDRFSAERPEGSISTLTIQRTEQRDSAMYRCASSPRVGDTQYFGPGTRLTVL.

The CDR3: CASSLQQGMETQYF. CDR3 nucleotide sequence: TGCGCCAGCAGCCTTCAACAGGGGATGGAGACCCAGTACTTC. The J gene is TRBJ2-5, the V gene TRBV5-1; TRBD1 agrees at 7 bases. Germline CDR1 and CDR2: SGHRS and YFSETQ. The ends lost 4 bases at V and 5 bases at J; junction bases unmatched: 8. This CDR3 region has 14 residues. The variable domain in full, with the rest retrieved from reference TRBV5-1 and TRBJ2-5, is KAGVTQTPRYLIKTRGQQVTLSCSPISGHRSVSWYQQTPGQGLQFLFEYFSETQRNKGNFPGRFSGRQFSNSRSEMNVSTLELGDSALYLCASSLQQGMETQYFGPGTRLLVL.

The sample holds a few counts of this clonotype. The V call is TRBV6-1, the J call TRBJ1-5; D is unresolved. V dropped 5 bases and J dropped 3 bases, with 8 bases sitting between them. Per the germline V gene, CDR1 is MNHNS and CDR2 is SASEGT. The CDR3 runs to 13 residues. The CDR3 DNA sequence: TGTGCCAGCAGTCCGGGCCACAATCAGCCCCAGCATTTT. Encoded protein: CASSPGHNQPQHF.

This clonotype was observed a few times. V and J are TRBV7-2 and TRBJ1-5, with TRBD1 as a possible D gene (5 bases). Germline values: CDR1 SGHTA, CDR2 FQGNSA. V gave up 0 bases and J gave up 7 bases, with 16 bases separating them. The CDR3 loop spans 16 amino acids. The CDR3 DNA reads TGTGCCAGCAGCTTAGCATCCGGGGCGGTGAACCAGCCCCAGCATTTT. Its protein product is CASSLASGAVNQPQHF.

This clonotype was counted between two and nine times. V and J are TRBV12-3 or TRBV12-4 and TRBJ2-5; TRBD2 is a possible D gene (5 bases). The CDR3 sequence is 14 residues long. V dropped 6 bases and J dropped 1 base, with 12 bases sitting between them. CDR3 DNA: TGTGCCAGCAGCCCCACTAGGATCCAAGAGACCCAGTACTTC. This sequence encodes CASSPTRIQETQYF.

J is TRBJ2-2 and V is TRBV9; D remains unclear. Trimming shortened V by 3 bases and J by 1 base, and 7 bases separated the two germline ends. This CDR3 is 14 amino acids long. CDR1 and CDR2 (germline): SGDLS, YYNGEE. This CDR3 reads CASSATMNTGELFF. For the CDR3, the DNA is TGTGCCAGCAGCGCTACCATGAACACCGGGGAGCTGTTTTTT.

This clonotype appeared a few times. V is TRBV29-1 and J is TRBJ1-1; 9 bases align to TRBD1. CDR1 is SQVTM, CDR2 ANQGSEA, per germline. The CDR3 is 15 amino acids. V lost 4 bases and J lost 5; bases outside the gene matches: 11. In DNA form, the CDR3 reads TGCAGCGTTGCAGACCCCGGGACAGGGTGGACTGAAGCTTTCTTT. It codes for CSVADPGTGWTEAFF.

The rearrangement links TRBV20-1 to TRBJ1-4, with D maybe TRBD1 (5 bases). V lost 2 bases and J 2 bases, leaving 9 bases between the germline ends. The germline V gene has CDR1 DFQATT and CDR2 SNEGSKA (reference sequence). The CDR3 covers 14 residues. The CDR3 is CSARKQGTNEKLFF. As DNA, the CDR3 is TGCAGTGCTAGAAAGCAGGGCACTAATGAAAAACTGTTTTTT.

The chain has TRBV19 and TRBJ1-5, with unresolved D. The CDR3 covers 14 residues. CDR1 is LNHDA and CDR2 is SQIVND in the germline V gene (reference sequence). The V and J ends lost 0 bases and 2 bases respectively, with 5 bases between them. The CDR3 region has the DNA TGTGCCAGTAGTATAGATAGTGGCAATCAGCCCCAGCATTTT. Residues: CASSIDSGNQPQHF.

This clonotype has just a few counts. The chain links TRBV7-3 to TRBJ2-6, with D possibly TRBD1 on 7 matching bases. Deletions cut 5 bases from V and 4 bases from J, with 21 bases between. From germline, CDR1 is SGHTA and CDR2 FQGTGA. The CDR3 has 18 amino acids. CDR3 sequence (DNA): TGTGCCAGCAGCACAACAGGGGTCCGGGAGTCCGGGGCCAACGTCCTGACTTTC. Its protein is CASSTTGVRESGANVLTF.

The chain uses TRBV29-1 and TRBJ2-5, with no clear D. V lost 4 bases to trimming and J lost 3 bases, with 12 bases between them. CDR1 SQVTM and CDR2 ANQGSEA come from the germline V gene. This CDR3 comprises 13 residues. The CDR3 DNA sequence: TGCAGCGTTGTTCTTAGAGCCGAAGAGACCCAGTACTTC. Amino acids: CSVVLRAEETQYF.

Of note for this clonotype: A read error may explain this, as a much larger clone is one base away. The V call is TRBV13, the J call TRBJ2-7; D not certain. Germline lookup yields CDR1 PRHDT and CDR2 FYEKMQ (reference sequence). With 3 bases removed from V and 4 bases from J, the gap between germline ends came to 28 bases. CDR3 length: 19 amino acids. The chain's CDR3 is CASSFADSAAVPEAYEQYF. DNA of the CDR3: TGTGCCAGCAGCTTTGCTGACTCGGCGGCCGTCCCTGAGGCTTACGAGCAGTACTTC.

The chain couples TRBV28 to TRBJ2-4; 8 bases agree with TRBD1. After removal of 5 bases from V and 0 bases from J, the junction contained 6 bases not matched to a gene. The V gene's germline CDR1 is MDHEN and CDR2 SYDVKM. This CDR3 is 16 amino acids long. This CDR3 reads CASSIRTGTAKNIQYF. The CDR3 DNA is TGTGCCAGCAGTATCAGGACAGGGACAGCCAAAAACATTCAGTACTTC.

The V and J genes are TRBV5-1 and TRBJ2-7, with a possible D match to TRBD1 (6 bases). The CDR3 loop spans 14 amino acids. Germline V lookup: CDR1 SGHRS, CDR2 YFSETQ. V was trimmed by 4 bases and J by 4 bases, leaving 15 bases between them. CDR3 protein: CASSAFTGPYEQYF. CDR3 DNA: TGCGCCAGCAGCGCCTTTACAGGGCCTTACGAGCAGTACTTC.

Here the CDR3 DNA reads TGTGCCAGCAGTTCCACCCCTCTCGAGCAGTACTTC. Amino acids: CASSSTPLEQYF. The chain combines TRBV6-5 with TRBJ2-7; no reliable D call. This CDR3 is built from 12 residues. The germline gives CDR1 MNHEY, CDR2 SVGAGI. V dropped 4 bases and J dropped 6 bases, with 10 bases sitting between them.